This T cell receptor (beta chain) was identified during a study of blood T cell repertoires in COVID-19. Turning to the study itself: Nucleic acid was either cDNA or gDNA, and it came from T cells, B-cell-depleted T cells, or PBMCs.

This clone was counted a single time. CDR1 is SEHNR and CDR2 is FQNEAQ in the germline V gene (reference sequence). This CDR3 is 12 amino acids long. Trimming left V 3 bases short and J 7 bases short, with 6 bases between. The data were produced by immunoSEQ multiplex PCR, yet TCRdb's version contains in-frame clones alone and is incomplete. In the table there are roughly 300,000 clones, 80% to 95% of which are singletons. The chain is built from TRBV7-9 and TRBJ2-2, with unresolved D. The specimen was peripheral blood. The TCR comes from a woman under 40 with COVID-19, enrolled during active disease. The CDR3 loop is CASSLANGELFF. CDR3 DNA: TGTGCCAGCAGCTTGGCCAACGGGGAGCTGTTTTTT. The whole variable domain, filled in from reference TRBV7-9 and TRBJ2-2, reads DTGVSQNPRHKITKRGQNVTFRCDPISEHNRLYWYRQTLGQGPEFLTYFQNEAQLEKSRLLSDRFSAERPKGSFSTLEIQRTEQGDSAMYLCASSLANGELFFGEGSRLTVL.